One sample yielded the 9 T cell receptor beta chains listed below, sequenced in a study of T cells in Graves' hyperthyroidism and ophthalmopathy. Amplification yielded TCR beta CDR3 regions, with RNA transcripts as the source. An initial round of RT-PCR targeting the TCR CDR3 relied on the HTBI primer set. TCRdb re-called the multiplex PCR reads with MiXCR, one entry per CDR3 protein. The repertoire holds about 590,000 distinct CDR3 sequences, with about 15% as singletons. Sample: blood. Receptors were obtained from a woman in her twenties or thirties with Graves' hyperthyroidism.

The rearrangement uses TRBV6-6 and TRBJ2-7; 10 positions match TRBD2. Germline loops: CDR1 MNHNY, CDR2 SVGAGI (reference sequence). The CDR3 contains 16 residues. Losses at the gene ends were 0 bases for V and 6 bases for J; bases not matched to a gene: 8. CDR3 DNA sequence: TGTGCCAGCAGTTACTCGGGGCTAGCGGGAGTAACCGAGCAGTACTTC. Its translation is CASSYSGLAGVTEQYF.

This clonotype has a count of ten or more. The V gene is TRBV10-2, the J gene TRBJ2-7; D possibly corresponds to TRBD2 (6 bases). Between the trimmed V and J ends, which lost 0 bases and 0 bases, there was a span of 9 bases. Germline CDR1 WSHSY, CDR2 SAAADI. There are 15 residues in the CDR3. This CDR3 is CASSESAGYSYEQYF. CDR3 bases: TGCGCCAGCAGTGAGTCGGCGGGGTACTCCTACGAGCAGTACTTC.

This chain links TRBV7-2 with TRBJ2-1; weak D call: TRBD2 (5 bases). V was pared by 2 bases and J by 1 base, with 36 bases between. This CDR3 region has 24 residues. CDR1 is SGHTA and CDR2 is FQGNSA in the germline V gene. This chain's CDR3 is CASSLSVRMRNPLVRLASYNEQFF. DNA for the CDR3: TGTGCCAGCAGCTTATCGGTGCGAATGAGAAACCCCCTAGTGCGTCTAGCATCCTACAATGAGCAGTTCTTC.

This clonotype has a count of ten or more. The CDR3 DNA follows: TGTGCCAGCAGTCCAGCGGGAGTGGGCGAGACCCAGTACTTC. This codes for CASSPAGVGETQYF. The chain employs TRBV9 and TRBJ2-5; 8 bases line up with TRBD2. The CDR3 is made up of 14 amino acids. CDR1 is SGDLS, CDR2 YYNGEE, per germline. Trimming took 5 bases from V and 5 from J; bases not matched to a gene: 8.

This clonotype has a handful of counts. This chain uses TRBV3-1 with TRBJ1-1; possible D gene TRBD1, 6 bases. The CDR3 has 15 residues. CDR1 is LGHDT, CDR2 YNNKEL, per germline (reference sequence). V lost 5 bases to trimming and J lost 5 bases, with 18 bases between them. The CDR3 loop reads CASSGGGAFKTEAFF. CDR3 bases: TGTGCCAGCAGCGGGGGGGGGGCTTTTAAGACTGAAGCTTTCTTT.

This clonotype was detected many times. The chain uses TRBV5-1 and TRBJ2-7; maybe TRBD1 (6 bases). Germline V gene sequence: CDR1 SGHRS, CDR2 YFSETQ. CDR3 length: 13 amino acids. V was shortened by 5 bases and J by 6 bases, with 15 bases between the two germline ends. This CDR3 is CASRRRQDSEQYF. The CDR3 region has the DNA TGCGCCAGCAGACGCCGACAGGACAGCGAGCAGTACTTC.

The rearrangement uses TRBV19 and TRBJ2-1; 8 bases are shared with TRBD1. Germline assignment: CDR1 LNHDA and CDR2 SQIVND (reference sequence). The CDR3 has 14 amino acids. The J segment lost 9 bases and the V segment lost 5 bases, leaving 9 bases of the junction unmatched. CDR3 protein: CASSLQGGDFEQFF. Written as DNA, the CDR3 is TGTGCCAGTAGTTTACAGGGGGGTGATTTTGAGCAGTTCTTC.

In its sample, this clonotype was seen many times. V gene TRBV20-1 combines with J gene TRBJ2-3, with D unresolved. V was clipped by 3 bases and J by 2 bases, with 6 bases between them. Germline CDR1 reads DFQATT; CDR2 reads SNEGSKA (reference sequence). CDR3 length equals 12 residues. CDR3 in amino acids: CSASPLTDTQYF. The CDR3 nucleotides read TGCAGTGCTAGCCCGCTCACAGATACGCAGTATTTT.

This chain links TRBV27 with TRBJ2-1, with TRBD2 matching 7 bases. From germline, CDR1 is MNHEY and CDR2 SMNVEV (reference sequence). The CDR3 covers 19 residues. With V trimmed by 3 bases and J by 4 bases, 18 bases remained unmatched. The CDR3 DNA is TGTGCCAGCAGTTTTAACCCTGGGGCTAGCGGTTTAAATTACAATGAGCAGTTCTTC. This encodes CASSFNPGASGLNYNEQFF.